This entry lists 20 T cell receptor beta chains sequenced from one sample in a study of blood T cell repertoires in COVID-19. The repertoire was sequenced with immunoSEQ multiplex PCR; TCRdb's copy has only in-frame clones and lacks some. The sample has about 42,000 clones, around 83% seen once; the top ten hold less than 15%. The sequenced sample consisted of peripheral blood. All receptors come from a woman aged 70-85 years in a cohort sampled during active COVID-19.

The rearrangement links TRBV5-6 to TRBJ2-5, with 7 bases aligning to TRBD2. Germline CDR1 reads SGHDT; CDR2 reads YYEEEE. CDR3 size: 15 residues. The V segment lost 5 bases and the J segment 2 bases; nucleotides outside the gene matches: 9. The CDR3 bases are TGTGCCAGCAGTCTTTTGCTAGCGGCGCAAGAGACCCAGTACTTC. Amino acid sequence: CASSLLLAAQETQYF.

The V gene is TRBV19, the J gene TRBJ2-6; unclear D gene. Looked up from germline, CDR1 is LNHDA and CDR2 is SQIVND (reference sequence). The V gene lost 3 bases and the J gene lost 2 bases, with 8 bases spanning the gap. The CDR3 loop spans 15 amino acids. The CDR3 loop is CASSISGAGANVLTF. CDR3 sequence (DNA): TGTGCCAGTAGTATTTCTGGAGCTGGGGCCAACGTCCTGACTTTC.

The V call is TRBV27, the J call TRBJ2-2; 8 nucleotides match TRBD2. Germline-derived CDR1 and CDR2 are MNHEY and SMNVEV (reference sequence). J gave up 0 bases and V 4 bases, and 7 bases lay outside the gene matches. CDR3 size: 17 residues. The CDR3 DNA is TGTGCCAGCAGTTACGGACTAGCAGGCGCGAACACCGGGGAGCTGTTTTTT. It specifies CASSYGLAGANTGELFF.

This rearrangement joins TRBV10-2 to TRBJ2-1, with 8 bases aligning to TRBD1. The CDR3 length is 13 residues. J lost 10 bases, V lost 2 bases, and 4 bases had no gene match. Germline loops: CDR1 WSHSY, CDR2 SAAADI. CDR3 nucleotide sequence: TGCGCCAGCAGTGAGCAGGGGGCCGGAGAGCAGTTCTTC. This sequence encodes CASSEQGAGEQFF.

J is TRBJ2-7 and V is TRBV6-2 or TRBV6-3; 9 positions agree with TRBD1. CDR1 and CDR2 (germline): MNHEY, SVGEGT. The CDR3 has 16 residues. After removal of 6 bases from V and 0 bases from J, the junction contained 9 bases not matched to a gene. The CDR3 reads CASSALGQGSSYEQYF. CDR3 in DNA: TGTGCCAGCAGCGCCCTTGGACAGGGGAGCTCCTACGAGCAGTACTTC.

This chain connects TRBV5-1 to TRBJ2-5, with a weak D call TRBD2 (6 bases). V lost 0 bases and J lost 4, with 13 bases in between. Germline V gene lookup returns CDR1 SGHRS and CDR2 YFSETQ. The CDR3 runs 15 residues. CDR3 coding DNA: TGCGCCAGCAGCTTGGCGGGGGTTCCGGGAGAGACCCAGTACTTC. Its protein product is CASSLAGVPGETQYF.

This chain links TRBV6-6 with TRBJ1-5, with D unclear. The V end was cut by 2 bases, the J end by 6 bases, with 11 bases between. In germline, CDR1 is MNHNY, CDR2 SVGAGI (reference sequence). The CDR3 has 14 residues. The chain's CDR3 is CASSYGPATQPQHF. DNA of the CDR3: TGTGCCAGCAGTTACGGGCCTGCCACTCAGCCCCAGCATTTT.

The chain recombines TRBV5-1 with TRBJ2-1, with D perhaps TRBD2 (6 bases). Per germline, CDR1 SGHRS and CDR2 YFSETQ. The germline V and J ends were trimmed by 1 base and 3 bases, with 11 bases remaining between them. The CDR3 consists of 15 residues. CDR3 nucleotides: TGCGCCAGCAGCTTGTATGCGGGGATCTACAATGAGCAGTTCTTC. This encodes CASSLYAGIYNEQFF.

V and J are TRBV29-1 and TRBJ2-7, with D possibly being TRBD2 (5 bases). The CDR3 runs 12 residues. Trimming took off 6 bases at V and 6 bases at J, with 15 bases between the two ends. Germline V gene sequence: CDR1 SQVTM, CDR2 ANQGSEA. CDR3 bases: TGCAGCGTCATACTGGACTCGGGCGAGCAGTACTTC. Translated, it gives CSVILDSGEQYF.

The chain combines TRBV27 with TRBJ1-5; D is ambiguous. Trimming stripped 6 bases from V and 3 bases from J, with 12 bases between. The V gene's germline CDR1 is MNHEY and CDR2 SMNVEV (reference sequence). The CDR3 consists of 14 residues. CDR3 in amino acids: CASSRTGNNQPQHF. The CDR3, as DNA: TGTGCCAGCAGCCGGACGGGAAACAATCAGCCCCAGCATTTT.

This clone was seen more than once but under ten times. This chain uses TRBV6-5 with TRBJ1-2; 9 positions match TRBD1. CDR1 and CDR2 from the germline V gene are MNHEY and SVGAGI. The CDR3 has 14 amino acids. With V trimmed by 6 bases and J by 4 bases, 6 bases remained unmatched. CDR3 sequence: CASSPDRGLYGYTF. The CDR3 DNA follows: TGTGCCAGCAGCCCGGACAGGGGCCTCTATGGCTACACCTTC.

The rearrangement links TRBV19 to TRBJ2-3; 8 nucleotides align to TRBD1. CDR1 LNHDA and CDR2 SQIVND come from the germline V gene (reference sequence). CDR3 length: 16 residues. With V trimmed by 6 bases and J by 6 bases, 14 bases remained unmatched. CDR3 sequence reads: CASSAGQATPGDTQYF. The CDR3 DNA sequence: TGTGCCAGTAGCGCGGGACAGGCTACACCGGGGGATACGCAGTATTTT.

V gene TRBV10-2 combines with J gene TRBJ1-6, with D possibly being TRBD1 (6 bases). V was shortened by 2 bases and J by 1 base, with 9 bases between the two germline ends. The CDR3 has 16 residues. Germline CDR1 WSHSY, CDR2 SAAADI. The CDR3 protein is CASSELTGSYNSPLHF. Here the CDR3 DNA reads TGCGCCAGCAGTGAGCTTACAGGGTCCTATAATTCACCCCTCCACTTT.

This chain joins TRBV4-1 and TRBJ2-5; D perhaps matches TRBD1 (5 bases). V dropped 2 bases and J dropped 2 bases, with 12 bases sitting between them. The CDR3 has 15 amino acids. CDR1 is MGHRA, CDR2 YSYEKL, per germline. In DNA form, the CDR3 reads TGCGCCAGCAGCCAACCGACGCAGGGTCAAGAGACCCAGTACTTC. This gives the protein CASSQPTQGQETQYF.

The V and J genes are TRBV9 and TRBJ2-5; TRBD2 might be the D (6 bases). The CDR3 runs to 14 residues. Germline V gives CDR1 SGDLS, CDR2 YYNGEE. The ends were cut back, 7 bases at V and 4 bases at J, with 17 bases in the middle. The CDR3 DNA follows: TGTGCCAGCTCGCGGGGACCACTGGGAGAGACCCAGTACTTC. Translating it yields CASSRGPLGETQYF.

The V gene is TRBV6-6, the J gene TRBJ1-6; perhaps TRBD1 as D (6 bases). V was shortened by 2 bases and J by 12 bases, with 17 bases between the two germline ends. CDR3 size: 15 residues. The germline CDR1 and CDR2 sequences are MNHNY and SVGAGI (reference sequence). The CDR3: CASSYQGRGQEPLHF. The CDR3 bases are TGTGCCAGCAGTTACCAGGGCAGGGGACAAGAACCCCTCCACTTT.

This chain links TRBV7-2 with TRBJ2-7, with 9 bases that match TRBD1. From germline, CDR1 is SGHTA and CDR2 FQGNSA. CDR3 length equals 13 residues. Trimming cost V 5 bases and J 4 bases; bases outside gene matches: 3. The CDR3 nucleotides read TGTGCCAGCAGCCCAGGACAGGGGTACGAGCAGTACTTC. This encodes CASSPGQGYEQYF.

The genes are TRBV5-1 and TRBJ1-5; D may be TRBD1 (5 bases). The CDR3 runs 14 residues. V was cut by 0 bases and J by 4 bases, with 8 bases left in between. Germline CDR1 reads SGHRS; CDR2 reads YFSETQ. CDR3 amino acids: CASSLDGGNQPQHF. The CDR3 bases are TGCGCCAGCAGCTTGGACGGGGGAAATCAGCCCCAGCATTTT. The complete variable domain, with remaining parts taken from reference TRBV5-1 and TRBJ1-5, reads KAGVTQTPRYLIKTRGQQVTLSCSPISGHRSVSWYQQTPGQGLQFLFEYFSETQRNKGNFPGRFSGRQFSNSRSEMNVSTLELGDSALYLCASSLDGGNQPQHFGDGTRLSIL.

This clone was detected only a few times. The chain links TRBV10-1 to TRBJ1-2; no reliable D call. The V and J ends lost 3 bases and 3 bases respectively, with 5 bases between them. In germline, CDR1 is WNHNN, CDR2 SYGVQD (reference sequence). The CDR3 runs to 12 residues. This chain's CDR3 is CASSDTYYGYTF. The CDR3 DNA reads TGCGCCAGCAGTGACACATACTATGGCTACACCTTC.

The rearrangement uses TRBV6-5 and TRBJ1-2; the match to TRBD1 covers 7 bases. The CDR3 is made up of 13 amino acids. Per germline, CDR1 MNHEY and CDR2 SVGAGI. Germline trimming cut 10 bases from V and 6 bases from J; bases unmatched to any gene: 11. The CDR3 sequence is CAILRQGEDGYTF. CDR3 DNA sequence: TGTGCCATTCTTCGACAGGGTGAGGATGGCTACACCTTC.